This T cell receptor beta chain comes out of a study of Graves' ophthalmopathy and Graves' hyperthyroidism. For the study at large: No treatment had been given when peripheral blood was collected at initial diagnosis.

Amplification of the TCR beta CDR3 regions used RNA transcripts (as template). Second-round multiplex PCR came after a first-round RT-PCR that employed HTBI primers. TCRdb redid the calling of the multiplex PCR reads with MiXCR, one entry per CDR3 protein. The sample lists under 350,000 distinct CDR3 sequences, around a sixth occurring once. There are many counts of this clonotype. Its specificity is not known. Study-wide points: Sensitivity reached 87.88% and specificity roughly 82% for a 13-signature model separating ophthalmopathy from stable hyperthyroidism. Ophthalmopathy progression predictions by the model showed nearly 75% specificity and about 70% sensitivity.

PBMCs were obtained from roughly 10 ml of fresh peripheral blood. The receptor was derived from an adult man with Graves' ophthalmopathy. The material sequenced was peripheral blood.

The DNA of the CDR3 is TGTGCCAGCAGCTTAAATCAAATGACTGAAGCTTTCTTT. Translating gives CASSLNQMTEAFF. This chain connects TRBV7-3 to TRBJ1-1; D gene unclear. V shed 1 base and J shed 5 bases, with 8 bases lying between them. This CDR3 region has 13 residues. The germline CDR1 and CDR2 sequences are SGHTA and FQGTGA.